One and the same sample provided the 14 T cell receptor beta chains below, sequenced in a study of identical twins. From the 5' RACE reads, TCRdb called clonotypes with MiXCR, one entry per CDR3 protein. The sample includes about 720,000 distinct CDR3 sequences, 18% seen only once; the top ten take over 10%. This sample also appeared in a second study, on T cells expressing NK-cell markers.

Sequencing was carried out using PBMCs. Receptor source: a young woman in good health.

This clonotype was recorded a few times. The chain employs TRBV11-2 and TRBJ1-1; D unclear. The CDR3 length is 11 residues. Germline values: CDR1 SGHAT, CDR2 FQNNGV. Trimming cost V 2 bases and J 7 bases, with 5 bases left between them. CDR3 region: CASSLHREAFF. The CDR3 DNA is TGTGCCAGCAGCTTACACCGTGAAGCTTTCTTT.

This clonotype has a handful of counts. CDR3 residues: CAWGLREYEQYF. The CDR3 bases are TGTGCCTGGGGGTTGAGGGAGTACGAGCAGTACTTC. The J gene is TRBJ2-7, the V gene TRBV30, with D maybe TRBD2 (5 bases). CDR3 length: 12 amino acids. With 5 bases removed from V and 4 bases from J, the gap between germline ends came to 12 bases. In germline, CDR1 is GTSNPN, CDR2 SVGIG (reference sequence). The complete variable domain, with remaining parts taken from reference TRBV30 and TRBJ2-7, reads SQTIHQWPATLVQPVGSPLSLECTVEGTSNPNLYWYRQAAGRGLQLLFYSVGIGQISSEVPQNLSASRPQDRQFILSSKKLLLSDSGFYLCAWGLREYEQYFGPGTRLTVT.

This rearrangement joins TRBV6-1 to TRBJ1-6, with a possible D match to TRBD1 (5 bases). The CDR3 consists of 15 residues. Trimming left V 6 bases short and J 5 bases short, with 14 bases between. Germline assignment: CDR1 MNHNS and CDR2 SASEGT. CDR3 in DNA: TGTGCCAGCAGGGGGGGACGGATCCATAATTCACCCCTCCACTTT. It encodes CASRGGRIHNSPLHF.

The J gene is TRBJ1-5, the V gene TRBV5-1, with D unresolved. The CDR3 loop spans 16 amino acids. The germline V and J ends were trimmed by 1 base and 0 bases, with 11 bases remaining between them. Germline V lookup: CDR1 SGHRS, CDR2 YFSETQ. Written as DNA, the CDR3 is TGCGCCAGCAGCTTGATGGGAGGATATAGCAATCAGCCCCAGCATTTT. This encodes CASSLMGGYSNQPQHF.

This rearrangement joins TRBV12-3 or TRBV12-4 to TRBJ2-2; 9 bases match TRBD1. J lost 2 bases, V lost 5 bases, and 3 bases had no gene match. The CDR3 is 15 residues long. CDR3: CASSGQGSNTGELFF. The DNA of the CDR3 is TGTGCCAGCAGTGGACAGGGGTCAAACACCGGGGAGCTGTTTTTT.

In its sample, this clonotype was seen a few times. The gene calls are TRBV6-6 and TRBJ2-7; D tentatively fits TRBD1 or TRBD2 (5 bases each). V lost 0 bases and J 11 bases, leaving 11 bases between the germline ends. CDR1 and CDR2 from the germline V gene are MNHNY and SVGAGI (reference sequence). The CDR3 has 12 amino acids. CDR3 residues: CASSYSNGAEYF. The DNA for the CDR3 is TGTGCCAGCAGTTACTCGAACGGGGCAGAGTACTTC.

The CDR3 DNA is TGCAGTGCTGAACGGACTAGCGCCTACTCCTACGAGCAGTACTTC. It is translated as CSAERTSAYSYEQYF. The chain employs TRBV20-1 and TRBJ2-7; 9 bases match TRBD2. From germline, CDR1 is DFQATT and CDR2 SNEGSKA (reference sequence). The length of the CDR3 is 15 residues. Trimming removed 5 bases from V and 0 bases from J; junction bases left unmatched: 8.

Written as DNA, the CDR3 is TGTGCCAGCAGAACTAGCGGGACTCCCCTAGAGATCTACGAGCAGTACTTC. It is translated as CASRTSGTPLEIYEQYF. V usage is TRBV6-2 or TRBV6-3 and J usage is TRBJ2-7, with 10 positions matching TRBD2. The germline V gene encodes CDR1 MNHEY and CDR2 SVGEGT. The CDR3 loop spans 17 amino acids. The trim removed 6 bases at V and 3 bases at J, leaving 14 bases unmatched.

This clonotype was observed a handful of times. This chain connects TRBV5-1 to TRBJ1-1; D might be TRBD1 (6 bases). V dropped 7 bases and J dropped 0 bases, with 19 bases sitting between them. This CDR3 comprises 16 residues. CDR1 SGHRS and CDR2 YFSETQ come from the germline V gene. CDR3 loop: CASQTGSTLLNTEAFF. CDR3 nucleotides: TGCGCCAGCCAAACAGGGAGTACACTCCTGAACACTGAAGCTTTCTTT.

This clonotype was detected a few times. This rearrangement joins TRBV6-5 to TRBJ2-7, with D perhaps matching TRBD1 (6 bases). Trimming removed 2 bases at V and 6 bases at J, with 14 bases between. This CDR3 has 14 amino acids. Germline V lookup: CDR1 MNHEY, CDR2 SVGAGI. The DNA for the CDR3 is TGTGCCAGCAGTTACCAGGGGTCAACAGGCGAGCAGTACTTC. It is translated as CASSYQGSTGEQYF.

This clonotype was recorded a few times. This sequence joins TRBV20-1 and TRBJ1-1; no reliable D call. V was shortened by 2 bases and J by 5 bases, with 12 bases between the two germline ends. This CDR3 is 13 amino acids long. The germline V gene has CDR1 DFQATT and CDR2 SNEGSKA (reference sequence). In nucleotides, the CDR3 is TGCAGTGCTAGAAATCAGATGTTGACTGAAGCTTTCTTT. It codes for CSARNQMLTEAFF.

Here the CDR3 DNA reads TGTGCCAGCAGTCAACCCCCCTGGGGAGGAGACACTGAAGCTTTCTTT. It translates to CASSQPPWGGDTEAFF. The V and J genes are TRBV3-1 and TRBJ1-1; no definite D call. Trimming took 6 bases from V and 3 from J, leaving 20 bases between them. The germline V gene has CDR1 LGHDT and CDR2 YNNKEL (reference sequence). The CDR3 contains 16 residues. Complete variable domain (other parts from reference TRBV3-1 and TRBJ1-1): DTAVSQTPKYLVTQMGNDKSIKCEQNLGHDTMYWYKQDSKKFLKIMFSYNNKELIINETVPNRFSPKSPDKAHLNLHINSLELGDSAVYFCASSQPPWGGDTEAFFGQGTRLTVV.

This clonotype has at least ten counts. This chain joins TRBV13 and TRBJ2-1; 7 nucleotides agree with TRBD1. Unmatched junction bases numbered 5, after V lost 5 bases and J lost 1 base. There are 15 residues in the CDR3. CDR1 and CDR2 (germline): PRHDT, FYEKMQ (reference sequence). This CDR3 is CASSLEQGSYNEQFF. CDR3 DNA: TGTGCCAGCAGCCTCGAACAGGGGTCCTACAATGAGCAGTTCTTC.

The gene calls are TRBV3-1 and TRBJ2-1; D possibly uses TRBD1 or TRBD2 (5 bases each). Trimming removed 3 bases at V and 7 bases at J, with 13 bases between. The germline CDR1 and CDR2 sequences are LGHDT and YNNKEL (reference sequence). The CDR3 is made up of 14 amino acids. CDR3 region: CASSQMGPGNEQFF. Written as DNA, the CDR3 is TGTGCCAGCAGCCAGATGGGACCCGGGAATGAGCAGTTCTTC.